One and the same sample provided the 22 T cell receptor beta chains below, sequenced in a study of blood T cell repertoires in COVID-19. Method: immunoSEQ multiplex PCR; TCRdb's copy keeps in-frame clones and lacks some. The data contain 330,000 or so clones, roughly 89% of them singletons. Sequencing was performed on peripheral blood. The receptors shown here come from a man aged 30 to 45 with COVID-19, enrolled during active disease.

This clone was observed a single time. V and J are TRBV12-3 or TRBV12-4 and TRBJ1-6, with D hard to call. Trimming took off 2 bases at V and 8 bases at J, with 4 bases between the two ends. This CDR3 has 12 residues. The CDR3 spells CASSLPYSPLHF. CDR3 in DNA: TGTGCCAGCAGTTTACCCTATTCACCCCTCCACTTT.

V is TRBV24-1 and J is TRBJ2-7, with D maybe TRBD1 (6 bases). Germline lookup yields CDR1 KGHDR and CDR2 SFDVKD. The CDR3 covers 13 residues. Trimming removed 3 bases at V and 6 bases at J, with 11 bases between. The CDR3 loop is CATSDITGREQYF. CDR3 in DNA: TGTGCCACCAGTGATATAACAGGGCGCGAGCAGTACTTC.

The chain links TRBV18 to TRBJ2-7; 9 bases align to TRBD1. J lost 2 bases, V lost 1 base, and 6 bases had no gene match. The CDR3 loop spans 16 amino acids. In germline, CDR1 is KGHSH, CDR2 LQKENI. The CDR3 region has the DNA TGTGCCAGCTCACCACTAGGACAGGGGAACCCCTACGAGCAGTACTTC. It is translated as CASSPLGQGNPYEQYF.

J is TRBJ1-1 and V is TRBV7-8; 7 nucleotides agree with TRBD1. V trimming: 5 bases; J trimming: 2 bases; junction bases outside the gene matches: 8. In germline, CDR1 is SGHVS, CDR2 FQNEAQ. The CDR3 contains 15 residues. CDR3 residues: CASSPRTGHNTEAFF. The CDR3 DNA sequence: TGTGCCAGCAGCCCGCGGACAGGTCATAACACTGAAGCTTTCTTT.

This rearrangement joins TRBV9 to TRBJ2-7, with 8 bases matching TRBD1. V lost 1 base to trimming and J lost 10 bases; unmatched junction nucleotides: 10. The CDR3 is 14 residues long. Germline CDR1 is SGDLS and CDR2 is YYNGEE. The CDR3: CASSVSQGASVQYF. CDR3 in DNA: TGTGCCAGCAGCGTAAGCCAGGGGGCATCAGTTCAGTACTTC.

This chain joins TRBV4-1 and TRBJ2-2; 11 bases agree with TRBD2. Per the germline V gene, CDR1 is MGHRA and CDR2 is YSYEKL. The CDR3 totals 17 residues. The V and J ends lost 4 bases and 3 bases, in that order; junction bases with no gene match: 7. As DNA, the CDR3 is TGCGCCAGCAGCCCAGATAGCGGGAGGGCCTACACCGGGGAGCTGTTTTTT. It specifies CASSPDSGRAYTGELFF.

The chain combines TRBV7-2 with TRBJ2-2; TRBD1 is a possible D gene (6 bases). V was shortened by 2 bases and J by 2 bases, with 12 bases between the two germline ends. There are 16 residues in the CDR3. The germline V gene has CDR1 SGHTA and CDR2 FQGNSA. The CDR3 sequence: CASSLLGTSNTGELFF. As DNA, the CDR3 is TGTGCCAGCAGCTTACTGGGGACAAGCAACACCGGGGAGCTGTTTTTT.

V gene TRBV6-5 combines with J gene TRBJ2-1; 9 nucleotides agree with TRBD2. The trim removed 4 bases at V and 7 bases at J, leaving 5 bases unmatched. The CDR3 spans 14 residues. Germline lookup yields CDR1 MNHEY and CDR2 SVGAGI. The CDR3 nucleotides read TGTGCCAGCAGTTTGGCGGGGGGGCCGAATGAGCAGTTCTTC. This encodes CASSLAGGPNEQFF.

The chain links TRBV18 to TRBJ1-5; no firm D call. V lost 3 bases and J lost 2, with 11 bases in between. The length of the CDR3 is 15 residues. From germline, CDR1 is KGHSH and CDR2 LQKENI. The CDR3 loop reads CASSPHHAGNQPQHF. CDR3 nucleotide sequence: TGTGCCAGCTCACCTCATCACGCAGGCAATCAGCCCCAGCATTTT.

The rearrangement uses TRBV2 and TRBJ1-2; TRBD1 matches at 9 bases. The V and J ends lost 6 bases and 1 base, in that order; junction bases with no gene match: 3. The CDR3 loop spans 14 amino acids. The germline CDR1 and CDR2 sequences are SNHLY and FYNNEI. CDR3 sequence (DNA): TGTGCCAGCAGCGGACAGGGGAATAACTATGGCTACACCTTC. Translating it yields CASSGQGNNYGYTF. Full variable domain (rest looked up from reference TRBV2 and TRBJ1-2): EPEVTQTPSHQVTQMGQEVILRCVPISNHLYFYWYRQILGQKVEFLVSFYNNEISEKSEIFDDQFSVERPDGSNFTLKIRSTKLEDSAMYFCASSGQGNNYGYTFGSGTRLTVV.

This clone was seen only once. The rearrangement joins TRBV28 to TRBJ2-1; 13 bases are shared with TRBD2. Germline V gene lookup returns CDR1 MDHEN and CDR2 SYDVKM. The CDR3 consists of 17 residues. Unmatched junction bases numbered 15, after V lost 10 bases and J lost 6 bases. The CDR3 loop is CATSGTSGKPPFNEQFF. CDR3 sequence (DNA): TGTGCCACCAGCGGGACTAGCGGGAAACCGCCCTTCAATGAGCAGTTCTTC.

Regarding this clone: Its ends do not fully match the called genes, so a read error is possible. CDR3 nucleotide sequence: TGTGCTAGTGGAAGGGGACAGTTGGACTATGGCCACACCTTC. It specifies CASGRGQLDYGHTF. V gene TRBV12-5 combines with J gene TRBJ1-2; 7 nucleotides align to TRBD1. The germline gives CDR1 LGHNT, CDR2 FRNRAP. The CDR3 sequence is 14 residues long.

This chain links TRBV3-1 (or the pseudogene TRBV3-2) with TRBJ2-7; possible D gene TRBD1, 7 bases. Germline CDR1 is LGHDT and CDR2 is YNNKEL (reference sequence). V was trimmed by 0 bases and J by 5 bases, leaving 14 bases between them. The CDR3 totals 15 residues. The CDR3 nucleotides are TGTGCCAGCAGCCAAGAATGGAGGGGGCTGAACGAGCAGTACTTC. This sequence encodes CASSQEWRGLNEQYF.

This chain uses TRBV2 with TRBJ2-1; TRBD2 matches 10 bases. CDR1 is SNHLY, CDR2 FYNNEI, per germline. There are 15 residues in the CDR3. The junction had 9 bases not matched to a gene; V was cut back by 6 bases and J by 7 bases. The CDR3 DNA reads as TGTGCCAGCAGGGTACTAGCGGGGCCAACAAATGAGCAGTTCTTC. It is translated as CASRVLAGPTNEQFF.

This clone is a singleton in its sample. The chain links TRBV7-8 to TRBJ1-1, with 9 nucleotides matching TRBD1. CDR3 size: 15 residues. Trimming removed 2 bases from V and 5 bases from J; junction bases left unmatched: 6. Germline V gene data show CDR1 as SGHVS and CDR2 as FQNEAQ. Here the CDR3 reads CASSLWGTGRTEAFF. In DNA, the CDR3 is TGTGCCAGCAGCTTATGGGGGACAGGGAGGACTGAAGCTTTCTTT.

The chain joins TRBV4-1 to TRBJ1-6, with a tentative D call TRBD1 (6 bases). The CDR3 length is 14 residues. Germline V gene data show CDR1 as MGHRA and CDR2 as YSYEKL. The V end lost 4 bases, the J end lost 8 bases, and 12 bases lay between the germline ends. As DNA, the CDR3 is TGCGCCAGCAGCCGGGAGGGGGAGGATTCACCCCTCCACTTT. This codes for CASSREGEDSPLHF.

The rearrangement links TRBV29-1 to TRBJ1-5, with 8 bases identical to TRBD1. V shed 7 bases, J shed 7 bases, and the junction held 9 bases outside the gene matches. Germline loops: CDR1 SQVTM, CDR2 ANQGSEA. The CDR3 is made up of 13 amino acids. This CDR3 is CSATGQGGQPQHF. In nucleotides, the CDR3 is TGCAGCGCTACAGGACAGGGCGGACAGCCCCAGCATTTT.

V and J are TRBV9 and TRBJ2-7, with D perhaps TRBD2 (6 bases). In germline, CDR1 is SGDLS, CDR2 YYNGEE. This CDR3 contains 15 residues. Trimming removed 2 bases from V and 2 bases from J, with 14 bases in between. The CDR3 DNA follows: TGTGCCAGCAGCGTGGGGGGAGGCCCCACCTACGAGCAGTACTTC. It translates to CASSVGGGPTYEQYF.

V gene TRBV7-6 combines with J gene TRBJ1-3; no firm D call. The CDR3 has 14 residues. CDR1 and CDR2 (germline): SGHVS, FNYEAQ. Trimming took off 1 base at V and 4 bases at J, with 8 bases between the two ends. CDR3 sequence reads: CASSLEWRGNTIYF. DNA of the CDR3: TGTGCCAGCAGCTTAGAATGGAGAGGAAACACCATATATTTT.

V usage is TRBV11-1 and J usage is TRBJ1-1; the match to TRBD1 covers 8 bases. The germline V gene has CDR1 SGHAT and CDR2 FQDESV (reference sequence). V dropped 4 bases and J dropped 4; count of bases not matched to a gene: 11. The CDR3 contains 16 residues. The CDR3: CASSSRRQGYGTEAFF. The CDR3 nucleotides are TGTGCCAGCAGCTCCCGCAGACAGGGGTACGGCACTGAAGCTTTCTTT.

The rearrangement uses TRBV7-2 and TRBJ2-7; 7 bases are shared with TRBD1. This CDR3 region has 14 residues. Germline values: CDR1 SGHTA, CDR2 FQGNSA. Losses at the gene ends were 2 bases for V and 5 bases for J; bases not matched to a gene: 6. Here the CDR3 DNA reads TGTGCCAGCAGCTTACAGGGGGTAATCAACGAGCAGTACTTC. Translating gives CASSLQGVINEQYF.

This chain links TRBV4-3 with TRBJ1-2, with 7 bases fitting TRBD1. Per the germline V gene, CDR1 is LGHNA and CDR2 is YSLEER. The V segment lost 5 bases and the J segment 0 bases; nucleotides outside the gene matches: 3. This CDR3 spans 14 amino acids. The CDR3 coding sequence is TGCGCCAGCAGCTCACAGGGGACTAACTATGGCTACACCTTC. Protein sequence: CASSSQGTNYGYTF.